The rows below give T cell receptor beta chains drawn from one sample of a study of metastatic and nonmetastatic thyroid tumors. MiXCR reprocessed the PCR reads for TCRdb. The sample has tens of thousands of clones, 14% to 15% seen once. Sequencing used tumor tissue. These TCRs come from a female donor with papillary thyroid cancer or a benign thyroid nodule (not recorded which). Some clones in this sample may be carry-over from other donors' samples. Both conserved end residues are part of each CDR3. A D gene is named only where the DNA matches it firmly. A row's size may be missing; if present it is once, few, many or a size class.

size,length,D,V,J,DNA,CDR3
few,16,TRBD2,TRBV12-3/TRBV12-4,TRBJ2-7,TGTGCCAGCAGTTTCAGGACTAGCGGGAATAGCTACGAGCAGTACTTC,CASSFRTSGNSYEQYF
many,14,TRBD1,TRBV7-6,TRBJ2-7,TGTGCCAGCAGCTTACGCCAGGGGGCATGGGAGCAGTACTTC,CASSLRQGAWEQYF
few,16,.,TRBV6-1,TRBJ1-3,TGTGCCAGCAGAGCTTCCGTTTTCACGGGAGGAAACACCATATATTTT,CASRASVFTGGNTIYF
many,15,.,TRBV7-9,TRBJ2-1,TGTGCCAGCGGCTCTTACCTCAGGAACTACAATGAGCAGTTCTTC,CASGSYLRNYNEQFF
many,15,.,TRBV7-3,TRBJ2-1,TGTGCCAGCAGCTCCTCGCCGCGGGGACTCCACGAGCAGTTCTTC,CASSSSPRGLHEQFF
many,14,.,TRBV5-8,TRBJ1-3,TGTGCCAGCAGCTTTGGAATCAGGGGAAACACCATATATTTT,CASSFGIRGNTIYF
many,11,.,TRBV6-1,TRBJ1-1,TGTGCCAGCCGGATGAACACTGAAGCTTTCTTT,CASRMNTEAFF
many,14,TRBD1,TRBV5-1,TRBJ2-5,TGCGCCAGCAGCGCCGGGACAGGGGAAGAGACCCAGTACTTC,CASSAGTGEETQYF
.,14,.,TRBV6-5,TRBJ1-2,TGTGCCAGCAGTTTCGGACAGCACTACTATGGCTACACCTTC,CASSFGQHYYGYTF
.,15,.,TRBV7-3,TRBJ2-7,TGTGCCAGCAGCTTGGAGCCGGGACTCCTCTACGAGCAGTACTTC,CASSLEPGLLYEQYF
many,15,.,TRBV28,TRBJ1-2,TGTGCCAGCAGTTTAAACGGCGCCCTAGGCTATGGCTACACCTTC,CASSLNGALGYGYTF
.,17,.,TRBV5-1,TRBJ2-3,TGCGCCAGCAGCTTGCGAAGGGGCCAGAGTTCGACAGATACGCAGTATTTT,CASSLRRGQSSTDTQYF
many,14,TRBD1,TRBV2,TRBJ1-3,TGTGCCAGATCCCAGGGGGACAGCGGAAACACCATATATTTT,CARSQGDSGNTIYF
many,15,.,TRBV5-1,TRBJ2-7,TGCGCCAGCAGCCCGGAGCCCAAAGGATACTACGAGCAGTACTTC,CASSPEPKGYYEQYF
few,17,TRBD1,TRBV12-3/TRBV12-4,TRBJ1-1,TGTGCCAGCAGCCCCCCCGGGACAGGGCGAATGAACACTGAAGCTTTCTTT,CASSPPGTGRMNTEAFF
many,13,.,TRBV27,TRBJ1-1,TGTGCCAGCAGTTTCGGGAGTTACACTGAAGCTTTCTTT,CASSFGSYTEAFF
many,13,.,TRBV2,TRBJ2-5,TGTGCCAGCAGTTTACCCTCCCAAGAGACCCAGTACTTC,CASSLPSQETQYF
many,15,TRBD2,TRBV27,TRBJ2-5,TGTGCCAGCAGTTTGGGAGCGGGGGGACGGGAGACCCAGTACTTC,CASSLGAGGRETQYF
many,16,TRBD1,TRBV24-1,TRBJ2-7,TGTGCCACCAGTGATTTGCTTCACAGGGGGTCCTACGAGCAGTGCTTC,CATSDLLHRGSYEQCF
.,11,.,TRBV3-1,TRBJ2-7,TGTGCCAGCAGTCAACGGAACGAGCAGTATTTC,CASSQRNEQYF
many,14,TRBD1,TRBV3-1,TRBJ1-1,TGTGCCAGCAGCCCATCGACAGGGGGGGCTGAAGCTTTCTTT,CASSPSTGGAEAFF
many,14,.,TRBV11-2,TRBJ2-5,TGTGCCAGCAGCTTAAACCCAGTCGGAGAGACCCAGTACTTC,CASSLNPVGETQYF
many,16,TRBD2,TRBV19,TRBJ2-1,TGTGCCAGTAGCGGGGGATCAGCGGGGGGCATCAATGAGCAGTTCTTC,CASSGGSAGGINEQFF
many,14,.,TRBV27,TRBJ2-1,TGTGCCAGCAGTTTTCGCGGGGACTACAATGAGCAGTTCTTC,CASSFRGDYNEQFF